This T cell receptor (beta chain) was recovered during a study of T-cell reconstitution after alpha-beta-depleted transplantation in children. The authors prepared the TCRbeta library with unique molecular identifiers. Using its own MiXCR run on the PCR reads, TCRdb lists one record per CDR3 protein. This sample has hundreds of thousands of distinct CDR3 sequences; over 25% occur once, and the top ten carry 2% to 2.5%. The CDR3 spans 17 residues. With 3 bases clipped from V and 7 bases from J, the junction kept 7 bases outside the gene matches. V is TRBV12-3 or TRBV12-4 and J is TRBJ2-1, with 15 bases that match TRBD2. The TCR was taken from a human donor who donated a stem cell graft to a child with aplastic anemia. Sequenced material: PBMCs from the stem cell graft donor, taken from the stem cell graft. In nucleotides, the CDR3 is TGTGCCAGCAGTTTTCAGCGGACTAGCGGGAGGGGAAATGAGCAGTTCTTC. It specifies CASSFQRTSGRGNEQFF.